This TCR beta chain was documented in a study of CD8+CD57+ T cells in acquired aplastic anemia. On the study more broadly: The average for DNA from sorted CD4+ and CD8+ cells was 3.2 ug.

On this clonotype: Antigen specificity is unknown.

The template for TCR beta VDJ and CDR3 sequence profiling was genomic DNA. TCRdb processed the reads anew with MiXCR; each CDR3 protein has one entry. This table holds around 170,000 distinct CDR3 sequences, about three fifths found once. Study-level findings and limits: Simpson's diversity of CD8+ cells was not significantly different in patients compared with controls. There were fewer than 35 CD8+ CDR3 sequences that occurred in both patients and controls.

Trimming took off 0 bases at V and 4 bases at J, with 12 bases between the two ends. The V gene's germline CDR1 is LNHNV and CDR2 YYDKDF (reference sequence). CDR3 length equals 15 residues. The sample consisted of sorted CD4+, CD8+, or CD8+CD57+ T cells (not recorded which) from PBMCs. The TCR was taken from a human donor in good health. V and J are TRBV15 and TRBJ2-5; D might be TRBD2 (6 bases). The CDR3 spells CATSRDGDLGETQYF. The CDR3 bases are TGTGCCACCAGCAGAGATGGGGACTTGGGAGAGACCCAGTACTTC.